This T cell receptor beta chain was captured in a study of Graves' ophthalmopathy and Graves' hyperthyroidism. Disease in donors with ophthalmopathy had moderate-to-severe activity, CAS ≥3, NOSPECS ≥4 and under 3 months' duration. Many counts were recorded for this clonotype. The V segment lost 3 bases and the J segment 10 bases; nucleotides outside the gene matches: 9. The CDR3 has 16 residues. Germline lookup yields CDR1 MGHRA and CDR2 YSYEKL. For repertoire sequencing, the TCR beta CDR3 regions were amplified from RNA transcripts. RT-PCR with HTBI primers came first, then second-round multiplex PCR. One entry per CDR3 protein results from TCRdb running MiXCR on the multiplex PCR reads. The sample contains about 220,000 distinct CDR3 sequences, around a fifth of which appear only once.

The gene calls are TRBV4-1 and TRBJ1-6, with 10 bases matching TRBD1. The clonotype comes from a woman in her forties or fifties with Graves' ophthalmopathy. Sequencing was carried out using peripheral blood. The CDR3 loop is CASSHSRDRGRSPLHF. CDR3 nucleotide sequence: TGCGCCAGCAGCCACTCCCGGGACAGGGGACGGTCACCCCTCCACTTT.